This T cell receptor beta chain was profiled in a study of T cell responses to AZD1222 COVID-19 vaccine. Produced via immunoSEQ multiplex PCR; TCRdb's table is partial and in-frame only. Found here are some 120,000 clones, about 87% of them singletons; the top ten hold around 12%. This clone turned up a few times. Trimming took off 10 bases at V and 0 bases at J, with 29 bases between the two ends. The length of the CDR3 is 19 residues. Germline V gene data show CDR1 as SGHRS and CDR2 as YFSETQ. Here the sequenced sample was peripheral blood, taken on day 0 of AZD1222 vaccination. V usage is TRBV5-1 and J usage is TRBJ2-1; D may be TRBD2 (5 bases). The sequence derives from an adult in good health. The CDR3 here is CAPWIGKISDYSSYNEQFF. In DNA, the CDR3 is TGCGCCCCCTGGATAGGGAAAATATCTGACTATAGCTCCTACAATGAGCAGTTCTTC.